The next 10 T cell receptor beta chains were all read from a single sample in a study of cytomegalovirus exposure and HLA in healthy donors. Amplification used 60 Vbeta primers and 13 Jbeta primers. This table comes from immunoSEQ multiplex PCR, and its TCRdb copy is limited to in-frame clones, with some not included. The table lists some 200,000 clones, roughly 80% of them singletons, with under 0.25% in the top ten. The source material was PBMCs. These TCRs come from a girl aged 2-15 years in good health and CMV-seronegative.

This clone was recorded only once. The genes are TRBV25-1 and TRBJ2-6; 9 positions agree with TRBD1. The germline gives CDR1 MGHDK, CDR2 SYGVNS. V dropped 6 bases and J dropped 0; count of bases not matched to a gene: 9. The CDR3 runs to 18 residues. CDR3 amino acids: CASSSRTGASSGANVLTF. Here the CDR3 DNA reads TGTGCCAGCAGCAGTAGGACAGGGGCAAGCTCTGGGGCCAACGTCCTGACTTTC.

This chain links TRBV5-1 with TRBJ2-3, with 7 bases matching TRBD1. The CDR3 is made up of 14 amino acids. CDR1 is SGHRS and CDR2 is YFSETQ in the germline V gene. With V trimmed by 4 bases and J by 6 bases, 8 bases remained unmatched. The CDR3 coding sequence is TGCGCCAGCAGCCCCAGAGGGGGCAGGGATACGCAGTATTTT. Residues: CASSPRGGRDTQYF.

This clone appeared once. The chain carries TRBV6-5 and TRBJ2-5; 7 bases are shared with TRBD1. The V and J ends lost 4 bases and 2 bases, in that order; junction bases with no gene match: 4. Germline V gene data show CDR1 as MNHEY and CDR2 as SVGAGI. This CDR3 comprises 14 residues. The CDR3, as DNA: TGTGCCAGCAGTTTGGGACAGCAACAAGAGACCCAGTACTTC. Protein: CASSLGQQQETQYF.

This clone came up a few times. The V gene is TRBV5-1, the J gene TRBJ1-4; 9 nucleotides line up with TRBD1. Germline-derived CDR1 and CDR2 are SGHRS and YFSETQ. The V and J ends lost 3 bases and 8 bases, in that order; junction bases with no gene match: 5. The CDR3 has 14 amino acids. This CDR3 is CASSSGQGKEKLFF. As DNA, the CDR3 is TGCGCCAGCAGCTCAGGACAGGGGAAAGAAAAACTGTTTTTT.

The rearrangement links TRBV27 to TRBJ1-6, with D maybe TRBD1 (6 bases). Germline V CDR1 and CDR2: MNHEY, SMNVEV (reference sequence). The CDR3 has 15 residues. V was clipped by 5 bases and J by 8 bases, with 16 bases between them. The CDR3 sequence: CASSHLPSGDSPLHF. For the CDR3, the DNA is TGTGCCAGCAGTCACCTTCCTTCAGGGGATTCACCCCTCCACTTT.

The rearrangement links TRBV5-4 to TRBJ1-1; D unclear. Trimming cost V 4 bases and J 3 bases, with 10 bases left between them. CDR3 length: 13 amino acids. Germline V CDR1 and CDR2: SGHNT, YYREEE (reference sequence). The CDR3 DNA follows: TGTGCCAGCAGCCCCCACCGAGACACTGAAGCTTTCTTT. Translation gives CASSPHRDTEAFF.

A word on this clone: One end of the junction varies from germline; a read error may be responsible. The chain joins TRBV6-1 to TRBJ2-3; no clear D gene. The CDR3 totals 14 residues. Per germline, CDR1 MNHNS and CDR2 SASEGT. The CDR3 region has the DNA TGTGCCAGCAGTGAAGTGTTCGACTCGGATAGGCAGTATTTT. It specifies CASSEVFDSDRQYF.

The chain is built from TRBV5-1 and TRBJ2-1; 8 bases fit TRBD1. With 1 base clipped from V and 6 bases from J, the junction kept 9 bases outside the gene matches. The CDR3 is 16 residues long. The germline V gene has CDR1 SGHRS and CDR2 YFSETQ. The CDR3 loop is CASSLITGGSVNEQFF. Here the CDR3 DNA reads TGCGCCAGCAGCTTGATCACAGGGGGTAGTGTCAATGAGCAGTTCTTC.

This rearrangement joins TRBV5-1 to TRBJ2-3; D is possibly TRBD1 (6 bases). This CDR3 is 15 amino acids long. CDR1 SGHRS and CDR2 YFSETQ come from the germline V gene. Trimming cost V 4 bases and J 2 bases, with 14 bases left between them. CDR3 loop: CASSIGQPFTDTQYF. CDR3 sequence (DNA): TGCGCCAGCAGCATAGGACAGCCCTTCACAGATACGCAGTATTTT.

In regard to this clone: Within the sample, other DNA sequences also encode this same CDR3. The chain employs TRBV6-5 and TRBJ2-3; 11 nucleotides match TRBD2. Trimming removed 6 bases from V and 6 bases from J; junction bases left unmatched: 8. Looked up from germline, CDR1 is MNHEY and CDR2 is SVGAGI. CDR3 size: 15 residues. The CDR3 region is CASSLLAGEADTQYF. CDR3 nucleotides: TGTGCCAGCAGCTTACTAGCGGGAGAGGCTGATACGCAGTATTTT.